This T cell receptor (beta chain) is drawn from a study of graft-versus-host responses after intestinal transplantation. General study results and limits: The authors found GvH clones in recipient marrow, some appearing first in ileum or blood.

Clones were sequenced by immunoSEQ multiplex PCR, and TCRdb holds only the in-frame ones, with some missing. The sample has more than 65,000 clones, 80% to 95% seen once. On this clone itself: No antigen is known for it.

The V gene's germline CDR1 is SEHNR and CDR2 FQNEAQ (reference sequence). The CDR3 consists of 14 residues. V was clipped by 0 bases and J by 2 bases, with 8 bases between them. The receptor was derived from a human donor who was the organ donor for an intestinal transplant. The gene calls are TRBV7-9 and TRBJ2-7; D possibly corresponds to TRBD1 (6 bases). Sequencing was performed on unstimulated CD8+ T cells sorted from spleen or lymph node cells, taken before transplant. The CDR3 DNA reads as TGTGCCAGCAGCTTAGCTGACAGGACCTACGAGCAGTACTTC. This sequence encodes CASSLADRTYEQYF. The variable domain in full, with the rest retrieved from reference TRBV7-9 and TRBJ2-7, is DTGVSQNPRHKITKRGQNVTFRCDPISEHNRLYWYRQTLGQGPEFLTYFQNEAQLEKSRLLSDRFSAERPKGSFSTLEIQRTEQGDSAMYLCASSLADRTYEQYFGPGTRLTVT.